This T cell receptor beta chain was captured in a study of a mutant IDH1 vaccine in newly diagnosed glioma. Repertoires were generated with immunoSEQ multiplex PCR, while TCRdb's copy carries only in-frame clones and drops some. Among about 88,000 clones listed, roughly four fifths were seen once. The time point was: baseline, week 1 (first vaccination visit). Treatment noted: pre-vaccination baseline after standard-of-care therapy. Donors had new WHO grade 3 or 4 IDH1-mutant, ATRX-lost astrocytomas. Overall study findings and caveats: Pseudoprogression appeared unlinked to shifts in leading peripheral T cell clonotypes.

In the case of this clone: Its antigen is undetermined.

The clonotype comes from a man aged 35 to 55 with glioma. Some clones in this sample may be carry-over from other donors' samples. Specimen: PBMCs, collected from a glioma patient treated with radiotherapy, temozolomide or both.

The CDR3 DNA sequence: TGTGCCAGTAGTATAGGGGGGACACTCTACGAGCAGTACTTC. Its translation: CASSIGGTLYEQYF. The chain combines TRBV19 with TRBJ2-7, with a possible D match to TRBD1 (6 bases). Germline CDR1 is LNHDA and CDR2 is SQIVND (reference sequence). The V and J ends lost 1 base and 3 bases respectively, with 10 bases between them. The CDR3 has 14 amino acids.